The clone carrying this T cell receptor (beta chain) was found a few times. What it binds is not known. The sample originates from a study of post-analysis software for immune sequencing data. Overall study findings and caveats: Patients showed TRBV5-6, TRBV5-1 and TRBV20-1 among 4 or 5 TRBV segments more frequent than in controls.

Unique molecular identifiers were built into the TCR beta cDNA libraries. MiXCR, applied by TCRdb to the PCR reads, yields one record per CDR3 protein. Among roughly 870,000 distinct CDR3 sequences listed, about 57% were seen once. The CDR3 is 14 amino acids. Between the trimmed V and J ends, which lost 0 bases and 6 bases, there was a span of 11 bases. CDR1 SGHTA and CDR2 FQGTGA come from the germline V gene. The receptor's source is a girl aged 10 to 17 with multiple sclerosis. The V gene is TRBV7-3, the J gene TRBJ1-2; perhaps TRBD1 as D (6 bases). Sequenced sample: blood. The CDR3 is CASSLTRTVDGYTF. CDR3 coding DNA: TGTGCCAGCAGCTTAACCAGGACAGTGGATGGCTACACCTTC.